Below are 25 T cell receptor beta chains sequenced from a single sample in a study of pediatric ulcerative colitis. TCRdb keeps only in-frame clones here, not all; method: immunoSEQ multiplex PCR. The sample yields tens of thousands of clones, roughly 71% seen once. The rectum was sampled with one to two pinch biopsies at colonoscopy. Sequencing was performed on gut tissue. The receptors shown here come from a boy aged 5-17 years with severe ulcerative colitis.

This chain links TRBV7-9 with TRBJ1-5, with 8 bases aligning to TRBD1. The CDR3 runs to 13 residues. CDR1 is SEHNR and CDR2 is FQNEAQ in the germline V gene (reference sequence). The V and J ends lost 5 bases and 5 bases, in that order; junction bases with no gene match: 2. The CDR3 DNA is TGTGCCAGCAGCCCACAGGGGGATCAGCCCCAGCATTTT. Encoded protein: CASSPQGDQPQHF.

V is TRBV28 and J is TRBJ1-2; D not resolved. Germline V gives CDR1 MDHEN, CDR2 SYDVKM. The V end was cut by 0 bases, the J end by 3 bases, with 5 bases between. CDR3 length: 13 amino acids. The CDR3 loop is CASSLWVYYGYTF. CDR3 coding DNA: TGTGCCAGCAGTTTATGGGTGTACTATGGCTACACCTTC.

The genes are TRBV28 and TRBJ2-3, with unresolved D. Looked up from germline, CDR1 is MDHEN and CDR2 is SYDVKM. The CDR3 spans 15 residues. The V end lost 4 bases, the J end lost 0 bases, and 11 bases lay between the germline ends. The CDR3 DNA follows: TGTGCCAGCAGTTCCAGCCTGGACAGCACAGATACGCAGTATTTT. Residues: CASSSSLDSTDTQYF. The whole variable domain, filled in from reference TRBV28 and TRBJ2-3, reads DVKVTQSSRYLVKRTGEKVFLECVQDMDHENMFWYRQDPGLGLRLIYFSYDVKMKEKGDIPEGYSVSREKKERFSLILESASTNQTSMYLCASSSSLDSTDTQYFGPGTRLTVL.

CDR3 bases: TGTGCCAGCAGCTTACCAGGACAGGGGGCTTTTGGCTACACCTTC. This translates into CASSLPGQGAFGYTF. This chain connects TRBV5-6 to TRBJ1-2; 11 positions agree with TRBD1. CDR3 size: 15 residues. Germline values: CDR1 SGHDT, CDR2 YYEEEE. The V segment lost 2 bases and the J segment 7 bases; nucleotides outside the gene matches: 7.

The chain's CDR3 is CASIPISRESTGELFF. For the CDR3, the DNA is TGTGCCAGCATCCCAATCAGCAGGGAGAGCACCGGGGAGCTGTTTTTT. This chain connects TRBV28 to TRBJ2-2, with D perhaps being TRBD1 or TRBD2 (5 bases each). The CDR3 is 16 residues long. Per the germline V gene, CDR1 is MDHEN and CDR2 is SYDVKM. V was trimmed by 7 bases and J by 4 bases, leaving 19 bases between them.

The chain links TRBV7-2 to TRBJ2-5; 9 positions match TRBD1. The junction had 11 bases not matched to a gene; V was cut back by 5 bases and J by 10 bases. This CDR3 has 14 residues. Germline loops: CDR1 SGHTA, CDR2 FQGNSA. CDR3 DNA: TGTGCCAGCAGCCCTACCGGACAGGGGAAAAGCCAGTACTTC. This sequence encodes CASSPTGQGKSQYF.

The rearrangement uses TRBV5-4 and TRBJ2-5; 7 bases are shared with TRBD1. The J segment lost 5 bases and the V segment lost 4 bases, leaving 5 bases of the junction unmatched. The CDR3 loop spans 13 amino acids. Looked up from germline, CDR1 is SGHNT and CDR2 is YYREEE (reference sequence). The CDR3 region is CASSRPDRETQYF. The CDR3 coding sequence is TGTGCCAGCAGCCGCCCGGACAGGGAGACCCAGTACTTC.

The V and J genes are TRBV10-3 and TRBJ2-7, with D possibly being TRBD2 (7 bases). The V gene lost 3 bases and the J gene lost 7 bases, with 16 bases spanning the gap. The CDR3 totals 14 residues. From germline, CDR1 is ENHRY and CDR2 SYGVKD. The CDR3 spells CAISDSMGGQEQYF. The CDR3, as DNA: TGTGCCATCAGTGATTCTATGGGGGGGCAAGAGCAGTACTTC.

CDR3 protein: CASSPSGNYEQYF. The CDR3 DNA follows: TGTGCCAGCAGCCCCTCAGGAAACTACGAGCAGTACTTC. The chain has TRBV11-3 and TRBJ2-7; D unclear. CDR1 is SGHNT, CDR2 YENEEA, per germline. V shed 5 bases and J shed 3 bases, with 11 bases lying between them. CDR3 length: 13 amino acids.

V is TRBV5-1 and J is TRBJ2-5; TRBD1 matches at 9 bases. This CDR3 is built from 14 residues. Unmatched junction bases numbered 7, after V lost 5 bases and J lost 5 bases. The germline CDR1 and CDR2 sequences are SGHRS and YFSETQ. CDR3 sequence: CASRTGTGTETQYF. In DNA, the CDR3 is TGCGCCAGCAGGACCGGGACAGGGACGGAGACCCAGTACTTC.

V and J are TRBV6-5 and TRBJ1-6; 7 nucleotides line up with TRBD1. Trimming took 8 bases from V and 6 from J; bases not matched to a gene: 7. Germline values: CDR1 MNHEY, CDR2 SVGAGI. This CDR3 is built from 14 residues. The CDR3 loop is CASSPEGANSPLHF. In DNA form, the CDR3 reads TGTGCCAGCTCGCCGGAGGGGGCTAATTCACCCCTCCACTTT.

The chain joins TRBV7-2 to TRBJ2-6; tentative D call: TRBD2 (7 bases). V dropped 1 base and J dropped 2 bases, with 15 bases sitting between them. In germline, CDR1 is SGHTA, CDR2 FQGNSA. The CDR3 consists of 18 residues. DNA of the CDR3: TGTGCCAGCAGCTTAGTCCAGTGGGGGGGCCCTGGGGCCAACGTCCTGACTTTC. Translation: CASSLVQWGGPGANVLTF.

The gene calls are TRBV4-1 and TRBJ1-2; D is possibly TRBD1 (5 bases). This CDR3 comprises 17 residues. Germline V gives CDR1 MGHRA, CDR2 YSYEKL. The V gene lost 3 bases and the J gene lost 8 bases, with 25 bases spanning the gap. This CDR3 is CASSQEITGNLKYGYTF. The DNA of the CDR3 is TGCGCCAGCAGCCAGGAGATAACAGGCAACCTGAAATACGGCTACACCTTC.

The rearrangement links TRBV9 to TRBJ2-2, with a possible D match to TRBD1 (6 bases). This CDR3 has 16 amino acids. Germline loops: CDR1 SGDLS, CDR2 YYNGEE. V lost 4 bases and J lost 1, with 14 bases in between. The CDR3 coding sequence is TGTGCCAGCAGCACCACACTAGGGGGGAACACCGGGGAGCTGTTTTTT. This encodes CASSTTLGGNTGELFF.

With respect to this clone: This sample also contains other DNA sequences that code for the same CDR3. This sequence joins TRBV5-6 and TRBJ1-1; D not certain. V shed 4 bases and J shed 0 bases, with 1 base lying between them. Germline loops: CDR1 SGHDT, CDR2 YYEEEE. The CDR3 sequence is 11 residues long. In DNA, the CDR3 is TGTGCCAGCAGCCTGAACACTGAAGCTTTCTTT. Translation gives CASSLNTEAFF.

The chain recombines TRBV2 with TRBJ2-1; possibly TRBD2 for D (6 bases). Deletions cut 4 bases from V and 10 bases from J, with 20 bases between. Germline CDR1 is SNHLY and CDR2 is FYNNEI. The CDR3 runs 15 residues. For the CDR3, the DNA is TGTGCCAGCAGTGGACGGGGGATATTCGAGGGGGAGCAGTTCTTC. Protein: CASSGRGIFEGEQFF.

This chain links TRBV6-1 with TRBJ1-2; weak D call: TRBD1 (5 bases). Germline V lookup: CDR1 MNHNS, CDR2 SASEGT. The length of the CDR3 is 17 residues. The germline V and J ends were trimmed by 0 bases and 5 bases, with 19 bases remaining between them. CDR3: CASSEALRGSWVYGYTF. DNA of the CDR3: TGTGCCAGCAGTGAAGCCCTCCGGGGGTCGTGGGTTTATGGCTACACCTTC.

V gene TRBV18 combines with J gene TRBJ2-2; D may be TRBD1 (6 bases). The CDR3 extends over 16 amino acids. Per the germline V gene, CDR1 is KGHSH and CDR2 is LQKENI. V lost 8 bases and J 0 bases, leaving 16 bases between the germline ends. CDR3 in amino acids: CASPISQGSNTGELFF. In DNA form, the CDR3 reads TGTGCCAGCCCTATTTCACAGGGCTCGAACACCGGGGAGCTGTTTTTT.

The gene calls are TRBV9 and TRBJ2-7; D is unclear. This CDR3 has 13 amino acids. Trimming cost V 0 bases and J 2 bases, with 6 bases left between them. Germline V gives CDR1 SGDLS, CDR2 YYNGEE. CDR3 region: CASSVGGTYEQYF. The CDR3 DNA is TGTGCCAGCAGCGTAGGGGGTACCTACGAGCAGTACTTC.

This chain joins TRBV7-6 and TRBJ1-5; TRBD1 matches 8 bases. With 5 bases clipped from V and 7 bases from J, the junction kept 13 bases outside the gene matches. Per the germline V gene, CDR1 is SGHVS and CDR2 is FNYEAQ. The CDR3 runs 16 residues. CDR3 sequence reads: CASSNMDNRGNQPQHF. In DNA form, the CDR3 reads TGTGCCAGCAGCAACATGGATAACAGGGGGAACCAGCCCCAGCATTTT.

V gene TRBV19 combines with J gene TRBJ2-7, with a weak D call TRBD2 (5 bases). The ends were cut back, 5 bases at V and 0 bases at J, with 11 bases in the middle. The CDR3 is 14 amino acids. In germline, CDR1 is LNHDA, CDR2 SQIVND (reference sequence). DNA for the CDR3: TGTGCCAGTAGTCCGGGATCTAGCTCCTACGAGCAGTACTTC. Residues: CASSPGSSSYEQYF.

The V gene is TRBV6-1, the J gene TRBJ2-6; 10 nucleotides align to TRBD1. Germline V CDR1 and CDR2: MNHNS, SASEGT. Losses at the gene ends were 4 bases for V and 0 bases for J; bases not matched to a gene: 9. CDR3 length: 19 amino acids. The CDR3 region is CASSAPPGQGSSGANVLTF. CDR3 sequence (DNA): TGTGCCAGCAGTGCTCCACCGGGACAGGGGTCCTCTGGGGCCAACGTCCTGACTTTC.

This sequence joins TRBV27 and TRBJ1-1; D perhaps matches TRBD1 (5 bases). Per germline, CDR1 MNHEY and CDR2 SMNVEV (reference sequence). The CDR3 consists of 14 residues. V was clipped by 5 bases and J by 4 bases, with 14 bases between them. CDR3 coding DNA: TGTGCCAGCAGTATCGGGACCCCGAGCACTGAAGCTTTCTTT. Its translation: CASSIGTPSTEAFF.

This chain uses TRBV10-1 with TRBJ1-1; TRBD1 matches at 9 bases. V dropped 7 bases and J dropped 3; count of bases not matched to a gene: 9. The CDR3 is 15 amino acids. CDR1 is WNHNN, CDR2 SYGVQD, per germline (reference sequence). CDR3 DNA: TGCGCCAGCACCACAGGGGGCCCCTCGGACACTGAAGCTTTCTTT. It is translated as CASTTGGPSDTEAFF.

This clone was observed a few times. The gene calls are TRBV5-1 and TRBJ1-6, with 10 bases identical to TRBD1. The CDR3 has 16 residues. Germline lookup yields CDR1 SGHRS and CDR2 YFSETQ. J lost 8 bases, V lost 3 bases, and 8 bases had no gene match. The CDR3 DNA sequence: TGCGCCAGCAGCTCGGGACAGGGGTTTCAGGATTCACCCCTCCACTTT. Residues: CASSSGQGFQDSPLHF.